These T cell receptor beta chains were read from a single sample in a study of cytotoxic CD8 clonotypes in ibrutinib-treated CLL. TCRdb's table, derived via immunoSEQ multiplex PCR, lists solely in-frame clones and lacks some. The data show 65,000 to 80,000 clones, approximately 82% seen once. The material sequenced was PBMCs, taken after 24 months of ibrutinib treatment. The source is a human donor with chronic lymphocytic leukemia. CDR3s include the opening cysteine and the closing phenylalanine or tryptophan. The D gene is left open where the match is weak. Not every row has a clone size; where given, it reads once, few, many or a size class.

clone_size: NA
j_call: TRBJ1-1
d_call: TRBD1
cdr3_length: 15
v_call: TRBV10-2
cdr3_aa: CASNGGDRGSTEAFF
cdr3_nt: TGCGCCAGCAATGGTGGGGACAGGGGTAGTACTGAAGCTTTCTTT

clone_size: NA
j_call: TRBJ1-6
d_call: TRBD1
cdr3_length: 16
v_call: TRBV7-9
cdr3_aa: CASSLAGTAKNSPLHF
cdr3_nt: TGTGCCAGCAGCTTAGCAGGGACAGCTAAAAATTCACCCCTCCACTTT

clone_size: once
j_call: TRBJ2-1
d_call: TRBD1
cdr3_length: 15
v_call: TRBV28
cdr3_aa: CASSRQGSSYNEQFF
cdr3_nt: TGTGCCAGCAGTCGACAGGGCAGCTCCTACAATGAGCAGTTCTTC

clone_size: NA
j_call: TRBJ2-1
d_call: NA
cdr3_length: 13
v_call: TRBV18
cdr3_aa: CASSPNSYNEQFF
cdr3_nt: TGTGCCAGCTCGCCAAACTCCTACAATGAGCAGTTCTTC

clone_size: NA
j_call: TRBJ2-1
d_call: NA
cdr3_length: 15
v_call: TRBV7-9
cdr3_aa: CASSLRDTYYNEQFF
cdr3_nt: TGTGCCAGCAGCTTAAGGGACACATATTACAATGAGCAGTTCTTC

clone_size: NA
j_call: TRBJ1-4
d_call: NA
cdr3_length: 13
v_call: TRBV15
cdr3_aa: CATSRDLSEKLFF
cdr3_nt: TGTGCCACCAGCAGAGATCTCAGTGAAAAACTGTTTTTT

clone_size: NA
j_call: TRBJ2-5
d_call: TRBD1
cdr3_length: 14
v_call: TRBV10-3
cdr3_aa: CAIKPGQGQETQYF
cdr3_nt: TGTGCCATCAAACCGGGACAGGGCCAAGAGACCCAGTACTTC

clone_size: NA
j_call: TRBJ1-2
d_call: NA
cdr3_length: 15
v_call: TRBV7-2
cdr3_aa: CASSSHQGANYGYTF
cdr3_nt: TGTGCCAGCAGCTCCCACCAAGGGGCTAACTATGGCTACACCTTC

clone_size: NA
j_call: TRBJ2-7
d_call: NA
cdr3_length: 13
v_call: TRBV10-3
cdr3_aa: CATTGQSSYEQYF
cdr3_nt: TGTGCCACAACCGGACAGAGCTCCTACGAGCAGTACTTC

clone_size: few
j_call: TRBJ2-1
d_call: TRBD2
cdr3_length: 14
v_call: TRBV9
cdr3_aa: CASSPSGSINEQFF
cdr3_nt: TGTGCCAGCAGCCCTAGCGGGAGTATTAATGAGCAGTTCTTC

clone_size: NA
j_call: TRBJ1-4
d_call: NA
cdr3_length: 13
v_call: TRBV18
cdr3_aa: CASSPGRVEKLFF
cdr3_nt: TGTGCCAGCTCACCTGGCAGGGTTGAAAAACTGTTTTTT

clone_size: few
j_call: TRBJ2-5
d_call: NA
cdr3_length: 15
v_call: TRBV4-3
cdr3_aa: CASSPRGEGGETQYF
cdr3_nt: TGCGCCAGCAGCCCAAGGGGGGAGGGTGGGGAGACCCAGTACTTC

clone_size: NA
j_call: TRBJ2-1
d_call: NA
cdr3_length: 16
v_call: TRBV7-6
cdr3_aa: CASSLVWADSYNEQFF
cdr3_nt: TGTGCCAGCAGCTTAGTTTGGGCAGACTCCTACAATGAGCAGTTCTTC

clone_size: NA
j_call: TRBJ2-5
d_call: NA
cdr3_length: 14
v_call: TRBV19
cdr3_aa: CASSSAGRRETQYF
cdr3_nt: TGTGCCAGTAGTTCCGCGGGGAGAAGGGAGACCCAGTACTTC

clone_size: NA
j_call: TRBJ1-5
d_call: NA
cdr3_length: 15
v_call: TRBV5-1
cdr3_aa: CASSLAPGWTQPQHF
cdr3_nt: TGCGCCAGCAGCTTGGCCCCGGGTTGGACTCAGCCCCAGCATTTT

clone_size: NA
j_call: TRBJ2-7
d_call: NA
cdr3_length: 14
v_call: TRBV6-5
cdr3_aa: CASSYSESSYEQYF
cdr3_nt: TGTGCCAGCAGTTACTCGGAAAGCTCCTACGAGCAGTACTTC

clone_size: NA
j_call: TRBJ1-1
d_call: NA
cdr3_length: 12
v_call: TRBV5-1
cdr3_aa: CASSLKNTEAFF
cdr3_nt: TGCGCCAGCAGCTTAAAGAACACTGAAGCTTTCTTT

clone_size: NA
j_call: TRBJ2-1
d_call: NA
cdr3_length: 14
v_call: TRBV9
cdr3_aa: CASSVQGGYNEQFF
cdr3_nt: TGTGCCAGCAGCGTACAGGGGGGTTACAATGAGCAGTTCTTC

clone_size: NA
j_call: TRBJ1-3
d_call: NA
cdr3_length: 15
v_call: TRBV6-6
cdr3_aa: CASSSPVNSGNTIYF
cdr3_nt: TGTGCCAGCAGTTCCCCGGTAAACTCTGGAAACACCATATATTTT

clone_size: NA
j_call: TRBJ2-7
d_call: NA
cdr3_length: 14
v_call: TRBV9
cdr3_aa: CASSPLTESREQYF
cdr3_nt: TGTGCCAGCAGCCCCCTGACAGAGTCGCGAGAGCAGTACTTC

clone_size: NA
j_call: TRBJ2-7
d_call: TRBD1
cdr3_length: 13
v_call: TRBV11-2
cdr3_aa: CASSLGTGGEQYF
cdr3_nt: TGTGCCAGCAGCTTAGGGACAGGGGGCGAGCAGTACTTC

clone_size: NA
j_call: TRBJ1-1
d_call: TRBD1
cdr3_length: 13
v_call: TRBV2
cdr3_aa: CASTQGENTEAFF
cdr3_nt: TGTGCCAGCACACAGGGGGAAAACACTGAAGCTTTCTTT

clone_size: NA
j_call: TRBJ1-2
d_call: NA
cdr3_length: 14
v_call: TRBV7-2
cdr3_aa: CASSEALTQPGYTF
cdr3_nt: TGTGCCAGCAGCGAAGCCCTTACTCAACCTGGCTACACCTTC

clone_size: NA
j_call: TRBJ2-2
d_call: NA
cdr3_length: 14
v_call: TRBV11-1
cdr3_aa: CASSFQTGSGELFF
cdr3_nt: TGTGCCAGCAGCTTCCAAACCGGTTCCGGGGAGCTGTTTTTT

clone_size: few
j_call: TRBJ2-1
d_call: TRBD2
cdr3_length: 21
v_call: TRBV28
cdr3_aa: CASSLPGIRSSGRARDNEQFF
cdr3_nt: TGTGCCAGCAGTTTACCCGGCATCAGGTCTAGCGGGAGGGCCCGGGACAATGAGCAGTTCTTC

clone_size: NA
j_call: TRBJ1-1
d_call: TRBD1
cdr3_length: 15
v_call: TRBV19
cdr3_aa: CASSKGQLMNTEAFF
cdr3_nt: TGTGCCAGTAGTAAGGGACAGTTAATGAACACTGAAGCTTTCTTT

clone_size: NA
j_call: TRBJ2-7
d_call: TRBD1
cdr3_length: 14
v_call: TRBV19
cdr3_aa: CASSKGAVFYEQYF
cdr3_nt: TGTGCCAGTAGTAAGGGGGCCGTATTCTACGAGCAGTACTTC

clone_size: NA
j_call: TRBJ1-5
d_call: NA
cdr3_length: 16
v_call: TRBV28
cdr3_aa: CASRHQIDYSNQPQHF
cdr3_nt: TGTGCCAGCAGGCACCAAATTGATTATAGCAATCAGCCCCAGCATTTT

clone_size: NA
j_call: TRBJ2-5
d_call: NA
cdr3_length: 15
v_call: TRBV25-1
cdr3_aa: CATPGLAIREETQYF
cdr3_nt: TGTGCCACCCCAGGTCTAGCAATCAGAGAAGAGACCCAGTACTTC

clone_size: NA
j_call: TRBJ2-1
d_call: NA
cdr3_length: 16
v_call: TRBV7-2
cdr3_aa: CASSLDPGRSYNEQFF
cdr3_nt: TGTGCCAGCAGCTTAGACCCGGGAAGATCCTACAATGAGCAGTTCTTC

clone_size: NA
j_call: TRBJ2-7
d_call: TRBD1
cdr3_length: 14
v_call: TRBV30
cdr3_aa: CAWSNRGPPYEQYF
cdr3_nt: TGTGCCTGGAGTAACAGGGGGCCCCCCTACGAGCAGTACTTC

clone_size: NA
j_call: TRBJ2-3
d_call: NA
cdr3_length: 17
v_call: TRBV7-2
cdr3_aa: CASSHPSLGLSTDTQYF
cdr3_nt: TGTGCCAGCAGCCACCCATCTCTGGGGCTTAGCACAGATACGCAGTATTTT

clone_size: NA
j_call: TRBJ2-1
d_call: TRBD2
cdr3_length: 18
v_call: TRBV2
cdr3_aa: CASSDGRVYGSDYNEQFF
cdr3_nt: TGTGCCAGCAGTGACGGGAGGGTATATGGGTCGGACTACAATGAGCAGTTCTTC

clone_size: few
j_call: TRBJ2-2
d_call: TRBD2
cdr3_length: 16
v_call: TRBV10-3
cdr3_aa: CAISYDSGSGTGELFF
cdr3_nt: TGTGCCATCAGCTACGATAGCGGGAGCGGCACCGGGGAGCTGTTTTTT

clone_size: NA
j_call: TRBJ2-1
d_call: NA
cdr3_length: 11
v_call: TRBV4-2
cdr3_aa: CASSQANEQFF
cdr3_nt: TGTGCCAGCAGCCAAGCGAATGAGCAGTTCTTC

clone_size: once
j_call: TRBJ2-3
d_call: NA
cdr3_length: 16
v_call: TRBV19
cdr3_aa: CASSWSARSSTDTQYF
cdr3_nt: TGTGCCAGTAGTTGGTCAGCTCGCTCTAGCACAGATACGCAGTATTTT

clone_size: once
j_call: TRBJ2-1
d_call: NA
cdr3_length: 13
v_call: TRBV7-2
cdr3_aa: CASSLALYNEQFF
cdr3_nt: TGTGCCAGCAGCTTAGCCCTTTACAATGAGCAGTTCTTC

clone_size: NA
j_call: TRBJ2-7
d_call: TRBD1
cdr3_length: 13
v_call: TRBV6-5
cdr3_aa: CASEPGQGTTQYF
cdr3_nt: TGTGCCAGTGAACCGGGACAGGGGACGACGCAGTACTTC

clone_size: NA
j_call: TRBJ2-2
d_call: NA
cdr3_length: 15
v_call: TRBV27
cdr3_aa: CASSLSDRLTGELFF
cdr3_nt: TGTGCCAGCAGTTTATCAGACAGATTAACCGGGGAGCTGTTTTTT

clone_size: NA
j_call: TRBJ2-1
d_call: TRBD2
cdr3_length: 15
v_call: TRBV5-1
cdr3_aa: CASSLLSREISEQFF
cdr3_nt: TGCGCCAGCAGCCTACTCTCGCGGGAGATTAGTGAGCAGTTCTTC

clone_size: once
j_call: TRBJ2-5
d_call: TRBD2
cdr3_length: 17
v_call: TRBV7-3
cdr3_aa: CASSLAGLAGEGETQYF
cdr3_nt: TGTGCCAGCAGCTTAGCGGGACTAGCGGGAGAGGGAGAGACCCAGTACTTC

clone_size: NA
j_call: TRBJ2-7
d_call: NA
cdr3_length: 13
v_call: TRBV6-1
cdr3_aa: CASSAGGYYEQYF
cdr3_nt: TGTGCCAGCAGTGCCGGGGGATACTACGAGCAGTACTTC

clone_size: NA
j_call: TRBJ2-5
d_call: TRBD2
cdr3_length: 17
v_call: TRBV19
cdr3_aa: CASSIDPASGSRETQYF
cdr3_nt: TGTGCCAGTAGTATAGATCCGGCTAGCGGGAGTCGAGAGACCCAGTACTTC

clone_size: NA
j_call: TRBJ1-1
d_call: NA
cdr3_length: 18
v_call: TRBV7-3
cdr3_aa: CASSLGRSGGPLNTEAFF
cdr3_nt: TGTGCCAGCAGCTTAGGACGTAGCGGGGGCCCTCTAAACACTGAAGCTTTCTTT

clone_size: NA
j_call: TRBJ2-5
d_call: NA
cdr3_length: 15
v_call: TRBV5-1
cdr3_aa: CASSPSGRPQETQYF
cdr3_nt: TGCGCCAGCAGCCCCTCGGGCAGACCCCAAGAGACCCAGTACTTC